Listed here is a single T cell receptor (beta chain). This record belongs to a study of blood T cell repertoires in COVID-19. Across the study: COVID-19 samples collected from the United States, Italy and Spain covered acute and convalescent phases. The cDNA or gDNA used as material had been derived from T cells, B-cell-depleted T cells, or PBMCs.

Assignments of participants to cohorts depended upon their own reported clinical history. Donors of Cohort 3 who recovered were those that had two negative PCRs, clearance, or symptom resolution. This table comes from immunoSEQ multiplex PCR, and its TCRdb copy is limited to in-frame clones, with some not included. The sample shows 150,000 to 170,000 clones, under 90% of them seen only once. Sequenced sample: PBMCs or T cells enriched from blood (not recorded which). This receptor was identified in a man aged 50 to 59 who had recovered from COVID-19.

CDR3 sequence reads: CASSVTGNTEAFF. The CDR3 nucleotides read TGTGCCAGCAGTGTTACAGGAAACACTGAAGCTTTCTTT. The chain couples TRBV12-3 or TRBV12-4 to TRBJ1-1, with a weak D call TRBD1 (5 bases). Between the trimmed V and J ends, which lost 5 bases and 2 bases, there was a span of 9 bases. The CDR3 covers 13 residues.